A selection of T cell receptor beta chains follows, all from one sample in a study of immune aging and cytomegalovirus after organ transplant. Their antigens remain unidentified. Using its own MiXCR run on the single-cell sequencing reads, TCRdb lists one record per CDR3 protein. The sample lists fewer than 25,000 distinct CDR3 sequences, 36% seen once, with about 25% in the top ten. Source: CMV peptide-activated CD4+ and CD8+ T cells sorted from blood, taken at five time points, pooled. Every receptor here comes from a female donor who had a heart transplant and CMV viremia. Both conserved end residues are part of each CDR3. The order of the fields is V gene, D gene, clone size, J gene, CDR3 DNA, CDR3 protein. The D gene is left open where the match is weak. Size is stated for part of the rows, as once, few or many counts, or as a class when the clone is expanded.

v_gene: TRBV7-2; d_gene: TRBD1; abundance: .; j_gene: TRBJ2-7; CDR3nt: TGTGCCAGCACCAAACAGGGGGGAAACTACAAGCAGTACTTC; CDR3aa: CASTKQGGNYKQYF
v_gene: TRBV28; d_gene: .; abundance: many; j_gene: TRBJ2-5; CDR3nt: TGTGCCAGCAGTTTCTTGCGGGTAGGGAAAGAGACCCAGTACTTC; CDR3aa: CASSFLRVGKETQYF
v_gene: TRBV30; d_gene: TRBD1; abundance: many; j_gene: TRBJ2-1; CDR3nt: TGTGCCTGGAGTGTACGAAGGGGGCGCCTCAATGAGCAGTTCTTC; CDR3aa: CAWSVRRGRLNEQFF
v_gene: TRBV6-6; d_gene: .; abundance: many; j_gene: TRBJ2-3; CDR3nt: TGTGCCAGCAGGGGGGCAGCGGGATCCACAGATACGCAGTATTTT; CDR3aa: CASRGAAGSTDTQYF
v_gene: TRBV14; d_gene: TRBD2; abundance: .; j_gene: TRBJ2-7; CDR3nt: TGTGCCAGCAGCCAAGATGACCGCTCCACCCTTATAGCGGGAGGAGGGGAGCAGTACTTC; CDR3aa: CASSQDDRSTLIAGGGEQYF
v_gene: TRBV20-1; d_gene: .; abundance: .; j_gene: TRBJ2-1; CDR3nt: TGCAGTGCTTTGGACAGTTCAGGGCAGTTCTTC; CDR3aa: CSALDSSGQFF
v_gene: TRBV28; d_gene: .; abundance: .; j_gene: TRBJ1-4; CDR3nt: TGTGCCAGCCGGGATTTAACGGACCGCCGAAAACTGTCTTTT; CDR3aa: CASRDLTDRRKLSF
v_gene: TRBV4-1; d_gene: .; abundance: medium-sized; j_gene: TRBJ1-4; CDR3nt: TGCGCCAGCAGCCAAGTCATGACAGATAATGAAAAACTGTTTTTT; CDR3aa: CASSQVMTDNEKLFF
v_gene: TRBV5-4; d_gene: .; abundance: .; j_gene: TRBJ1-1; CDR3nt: TGTGCCAGCAGCCCTTGGACCGGTATCACCATGAACACTGAAGCTTTCTTT; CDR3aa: CASSPWTGITMNTEAFF
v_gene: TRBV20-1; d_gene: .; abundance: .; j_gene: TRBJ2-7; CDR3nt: TGCAGTGCTAGGGCCAGTCCTGGCGAGCAGTACTTC; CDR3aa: CSARASPGEQYF
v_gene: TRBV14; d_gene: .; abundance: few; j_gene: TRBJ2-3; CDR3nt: TGTGCCAGCAGCCAAGATCTGGGGAGACCCCCAGATACGCAGTATTTT; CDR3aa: CASSQDLGRPPDTQYF
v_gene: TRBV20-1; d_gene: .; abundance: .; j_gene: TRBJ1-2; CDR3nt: TGCAGTGCTAGAGATTCGGCCAACTATGGCTACACCTTC; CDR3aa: CSARDSANYGYTF
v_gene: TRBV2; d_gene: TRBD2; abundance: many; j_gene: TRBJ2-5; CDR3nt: TGTGCCAGCCTCCAGACCCGGACTAGCGGGAGGGCCGGGACCCAGTACTTC; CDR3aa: CASLQTRTSGRAGTQYF
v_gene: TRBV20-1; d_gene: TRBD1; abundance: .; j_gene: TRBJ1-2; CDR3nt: TGCAGTGCCCGACAGGGGGAAGACTATGGCTACACCTTC; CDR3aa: CSARQGEDYGYTF
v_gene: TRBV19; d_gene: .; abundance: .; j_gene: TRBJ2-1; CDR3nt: TGTGCCAGTCCAGGGAAGGACTACAATGAGCAGTTCTTC; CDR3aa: CASPGKDYNEQFF
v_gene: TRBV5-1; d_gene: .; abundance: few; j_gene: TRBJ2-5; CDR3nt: TGCGCCAGCAGCTTGGCCGAGGGCAGGCAGCAAGAGACCCAGTACTTC; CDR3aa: CASSLAEGRQQETQYF
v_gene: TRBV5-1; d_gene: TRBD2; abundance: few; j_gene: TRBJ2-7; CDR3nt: TGCGCCAGCAGCTGGCAGGCCCGCACAAACCCCTGGACTAGCGGGAGCTCCTACGAGCAGTACTTC; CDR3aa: CASSWQARTNPWTSGSSYEQYF
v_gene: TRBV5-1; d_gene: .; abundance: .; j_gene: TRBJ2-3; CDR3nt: TGCGCCAGAAGCGCCGGTGACTGGGGGCAGTATTTT; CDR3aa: CARSAGDWGQYF